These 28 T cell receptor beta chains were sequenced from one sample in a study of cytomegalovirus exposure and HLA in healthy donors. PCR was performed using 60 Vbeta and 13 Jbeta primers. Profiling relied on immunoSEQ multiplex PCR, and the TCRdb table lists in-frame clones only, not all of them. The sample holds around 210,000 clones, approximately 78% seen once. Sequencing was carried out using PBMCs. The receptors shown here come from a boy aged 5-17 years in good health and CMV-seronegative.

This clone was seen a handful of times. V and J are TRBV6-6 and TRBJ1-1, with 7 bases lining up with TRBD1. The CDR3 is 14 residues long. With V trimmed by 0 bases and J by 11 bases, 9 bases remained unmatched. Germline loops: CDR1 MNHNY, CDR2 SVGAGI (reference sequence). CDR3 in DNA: TGTGCCAGCAGTTACTCAATACAGGGGATTGACGCTTTCTTT. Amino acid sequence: CASSYSIQGIDAFF.

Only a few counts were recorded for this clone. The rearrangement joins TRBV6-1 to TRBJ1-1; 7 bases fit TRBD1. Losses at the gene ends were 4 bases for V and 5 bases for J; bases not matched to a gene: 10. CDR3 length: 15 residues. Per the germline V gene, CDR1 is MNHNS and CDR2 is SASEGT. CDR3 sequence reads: CASSVGNRGSTEAFF. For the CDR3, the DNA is TGTGCCAGCAGTGTAGGGAACAGGGGAAGTACTGAAGCTTTCTTT.

This chain's CDR3 is CASSYTRGQGAGELFF. In DNA, the CDR3 is TGTGCCAGCAGTTACACGAGGGGACAGGGGGCCGGGGAGCTGTTTTTT. This chain joins TRBV6-5 and TRBJ2-2, with 11 bases aligning to TRBD1. Looked up from germline, CDR1 is MNHEY and CDR2 is SVGAGI. The CDR3 has 16 residues. Germline trimming cut 2 bases from V and 6 bases from J; bases unmatched to any gene: 5.

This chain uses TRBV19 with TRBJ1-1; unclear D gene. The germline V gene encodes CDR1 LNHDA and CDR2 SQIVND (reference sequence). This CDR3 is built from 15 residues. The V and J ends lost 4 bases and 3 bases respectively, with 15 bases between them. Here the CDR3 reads CASSRGTEVDTEAFF. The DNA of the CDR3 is TGTGCCAGTAGTAGGGGAACGGAGGTGGACACTGAAGCTTTCTTT.

The CDR3 sequence is CASSLFTNTGELFF. CDR3 in DNA: TGCGCCAGCAGCTTGTTTACGAACACCGGGGAGCTGTTTTTT. This chain links TRBV5-1 with TRBJ2-2; D remains unclear. The CDR3 runs 14 residues. CDR1 SGHRS and CDR2 YFSETQ come from the germline V gene. Trimming stripped 1 base from V and 0 bases from J, with 4 bases between.

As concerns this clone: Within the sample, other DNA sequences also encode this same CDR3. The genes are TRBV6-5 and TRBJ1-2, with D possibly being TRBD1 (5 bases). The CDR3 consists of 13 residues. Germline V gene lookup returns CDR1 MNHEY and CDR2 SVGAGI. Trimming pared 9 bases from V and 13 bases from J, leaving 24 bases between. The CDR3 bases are TGTGCCAGTAGAACGGGGACTGCACAGTACTTCACCTTC. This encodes CASRTGTAQYFTF.

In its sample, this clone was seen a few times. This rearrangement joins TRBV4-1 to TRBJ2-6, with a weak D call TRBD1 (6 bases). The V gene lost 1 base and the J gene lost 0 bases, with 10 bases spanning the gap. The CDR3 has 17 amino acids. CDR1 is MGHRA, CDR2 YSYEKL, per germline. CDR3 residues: CASSQVQGTSGANVLTF. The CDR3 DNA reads TGCGCCAGCAGCCAAGTGCAGGGGACCTCTGGGGCCAACGTCCTGACTTTC.

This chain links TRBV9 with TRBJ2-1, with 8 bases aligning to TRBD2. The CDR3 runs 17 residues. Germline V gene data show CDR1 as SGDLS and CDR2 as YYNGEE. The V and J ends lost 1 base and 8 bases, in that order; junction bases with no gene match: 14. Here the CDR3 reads CASSVFSIREGRDEQFF. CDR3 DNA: TGTGCCAGCAGCGTATTTTCGATACGGGAGGGCCGTGATGAGCAGTTCTTC.

The CDR3 loop reads CAWSNDRGQRQPQHF. CDR3 in DNA: TGTGCCTGGAGTAACGACAGGGGGCAAAGACAGCCCCAGCATTTT. The chain carries TRBV30 and TRBJ1-5; 10 positions match TRBD1. CDR1 and CDR2 from the germline V gene are GTSNPN and SVGIG (reference sequence). The CDR3 runs to 15 residues. The junction had 8 bases not matched to a gene; V was cut back by 2 bases and J by 7 bases.

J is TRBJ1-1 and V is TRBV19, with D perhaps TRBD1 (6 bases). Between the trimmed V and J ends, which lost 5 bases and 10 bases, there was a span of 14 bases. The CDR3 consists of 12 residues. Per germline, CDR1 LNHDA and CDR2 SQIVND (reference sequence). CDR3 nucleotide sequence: TGTGCCAGTAGTTCCAGGGGCAGCGGAGCTTTCTTT. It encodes CASSSRGSGAFF.

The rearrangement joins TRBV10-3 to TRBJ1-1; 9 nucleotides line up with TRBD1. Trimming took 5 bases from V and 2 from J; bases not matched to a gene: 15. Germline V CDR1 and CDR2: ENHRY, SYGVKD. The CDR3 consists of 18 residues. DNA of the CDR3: TGTGCCATCAGTCCTATCGACAGGGGGTATACAGGAAACACTGAAGCTTTCTTT. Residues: CAISPIDRGYTGNTEAFF.

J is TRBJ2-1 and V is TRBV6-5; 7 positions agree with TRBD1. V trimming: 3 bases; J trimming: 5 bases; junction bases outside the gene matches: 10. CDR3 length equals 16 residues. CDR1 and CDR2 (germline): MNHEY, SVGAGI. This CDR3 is CASSYTDRAPHNEQFF. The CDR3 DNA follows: TGTGCCAGCAGTTATACCGACAGGGCCCCCCACAATGAGCAGTTCTTC.

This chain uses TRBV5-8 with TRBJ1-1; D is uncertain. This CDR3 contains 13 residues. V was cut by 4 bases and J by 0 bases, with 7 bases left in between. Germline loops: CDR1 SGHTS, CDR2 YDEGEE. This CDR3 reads CASSLRLNTEAFF. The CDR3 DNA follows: TGTGCCAGCAGCCTTAGATTGAACACTGAAGCTTTCTTT.

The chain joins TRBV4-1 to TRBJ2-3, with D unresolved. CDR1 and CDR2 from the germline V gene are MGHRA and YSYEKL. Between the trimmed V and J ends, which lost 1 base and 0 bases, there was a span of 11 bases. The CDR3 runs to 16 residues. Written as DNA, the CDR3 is TGCGCCAGCAGCCAAGTCCCGGGTTCTAGCACAGATACGCAGTATTTT. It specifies CASSQVPGSSTDTQYF.

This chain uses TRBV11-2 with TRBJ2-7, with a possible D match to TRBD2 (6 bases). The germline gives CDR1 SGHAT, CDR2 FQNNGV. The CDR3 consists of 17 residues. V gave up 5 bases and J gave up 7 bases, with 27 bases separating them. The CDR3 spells CASSRSSGHTSGKEQYF. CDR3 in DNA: TGTGCCAGCAGCAGATCGAGCGGGCATACCTCGGGAAAAGAGCAGTACTTC. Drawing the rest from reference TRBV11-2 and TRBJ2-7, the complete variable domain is EAGVAQSPRYKIIEKRQSVAFWCNPISGHATLYWYQQILGQGPKLLIQFQNNGVVDDSQLPKDRFSAERLKGVDSTLKIQPAKLEDSAVYLCASSRSSGHTSGKEQYFGPGTRLTVT.

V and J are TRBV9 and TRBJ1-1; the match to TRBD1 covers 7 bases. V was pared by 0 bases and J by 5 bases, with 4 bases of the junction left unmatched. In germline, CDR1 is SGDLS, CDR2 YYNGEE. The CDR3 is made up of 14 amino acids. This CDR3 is CASSVDRGRTEAFF. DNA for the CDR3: TGTGCCAGCAGCGTAGACAGGGGCCGAACTGAAGCTTTCTTT. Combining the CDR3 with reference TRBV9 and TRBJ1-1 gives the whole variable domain DSGVTQTPKHLITATGQRVTLRCSPRSGDLSVYWYQQSLDQGLQFLIQYYNGEERAKGNILERFSAQQFPDLHSELNLSSLELGDSALYFCASSVDRGRTEAFFGQGTRLTVV.

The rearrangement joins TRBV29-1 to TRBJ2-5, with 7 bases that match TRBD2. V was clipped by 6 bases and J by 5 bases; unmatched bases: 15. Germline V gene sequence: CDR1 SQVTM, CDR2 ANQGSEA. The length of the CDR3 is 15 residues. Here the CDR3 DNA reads TGCAGCGTCCGCTTCGGGGCTAGGGGAGGGGAGACCCAGTACTTC. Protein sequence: CSVRFGARGGETQYF.

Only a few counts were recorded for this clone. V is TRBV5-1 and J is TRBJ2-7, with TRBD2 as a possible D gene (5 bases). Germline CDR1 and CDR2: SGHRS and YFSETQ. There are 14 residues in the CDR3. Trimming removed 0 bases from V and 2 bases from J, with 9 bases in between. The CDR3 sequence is CASSLDTTTYEQYF. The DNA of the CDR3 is TGCGCCAGCAGCTTGGACACGACTACCTACGAGCAGTACTTC. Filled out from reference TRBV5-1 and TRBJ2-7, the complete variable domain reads KAGVTQTPRYLIKTRGQQVTLSCSPISGHRSVSWYQQTPGQGLQFLFEYFSETQRNKGNFPGRFSGRQFSNSRSEMNVSTLELGDSALYLCASSLDTTTYEQYFGPGTRLTVT.

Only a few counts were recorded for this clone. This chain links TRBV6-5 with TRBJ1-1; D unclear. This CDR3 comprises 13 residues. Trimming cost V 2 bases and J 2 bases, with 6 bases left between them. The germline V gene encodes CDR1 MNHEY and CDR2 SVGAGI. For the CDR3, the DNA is TGTGCCAGCAGTTACACGGTAAACACTGAAGCTTTCTTT. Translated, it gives CASSYTVNTEAFF.

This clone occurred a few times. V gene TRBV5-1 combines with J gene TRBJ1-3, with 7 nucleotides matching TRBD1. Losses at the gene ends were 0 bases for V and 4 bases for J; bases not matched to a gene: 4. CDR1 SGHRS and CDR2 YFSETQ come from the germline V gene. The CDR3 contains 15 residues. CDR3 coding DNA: TGCGCCAGCAGCTTGGCACAGGGGAGCGGAAACACCATATATTTT. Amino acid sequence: CASSLAQGSGNTIYF.

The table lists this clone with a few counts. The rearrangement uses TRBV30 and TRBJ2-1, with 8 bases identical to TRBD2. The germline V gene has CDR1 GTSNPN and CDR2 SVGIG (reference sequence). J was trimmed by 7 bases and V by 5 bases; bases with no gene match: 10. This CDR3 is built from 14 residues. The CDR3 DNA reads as TGTGCCTGGGATCCCACCGGGGGGGTGAATGAGCAGTTCTTC. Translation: CAWDPTGGVNEQFF.

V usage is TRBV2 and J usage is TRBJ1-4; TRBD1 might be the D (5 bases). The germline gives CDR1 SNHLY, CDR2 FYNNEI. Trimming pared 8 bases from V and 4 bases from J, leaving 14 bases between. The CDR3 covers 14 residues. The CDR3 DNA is TGTGCCAGCGGGGGGTGGAGCAGTAATGAAAAACTGTTTTTT. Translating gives CASGGWSSNEKLFF.

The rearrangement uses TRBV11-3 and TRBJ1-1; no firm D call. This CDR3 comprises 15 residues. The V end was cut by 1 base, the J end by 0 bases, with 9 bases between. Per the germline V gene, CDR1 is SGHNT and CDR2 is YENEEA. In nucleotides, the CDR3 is TGTGCCAGCAGCTTAGGTCTCACAATGAACACTGAAGCTTTCTTT. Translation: CASSLGLTMNTEAFF.

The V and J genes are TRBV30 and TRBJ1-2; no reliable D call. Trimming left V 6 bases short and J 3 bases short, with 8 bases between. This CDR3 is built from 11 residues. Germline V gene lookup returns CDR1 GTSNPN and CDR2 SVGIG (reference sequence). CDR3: CACAEYYGYTF. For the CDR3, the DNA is TGTGCCTGCGCAGAATACTATGGCTACACCTTC.

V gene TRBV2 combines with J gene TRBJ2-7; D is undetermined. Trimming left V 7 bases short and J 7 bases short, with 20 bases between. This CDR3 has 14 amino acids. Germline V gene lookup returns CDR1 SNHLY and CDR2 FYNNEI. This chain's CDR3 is CASTLNGASREQYF. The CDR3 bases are TGTGCCAGCACCCTAAATGGAGCCAGTAGAGAGCAGTACTTC.

The CDR3 DNA follows: TGTGCCAGCAGCCAAGAAGGCGGGAGGGTAAACGAGCAGTACTTC. Translation gives CASSQEGGRVNEQYF. The chain recombines TRBV14 with TRBJ2-7; TRBD2 agrees at 9 bases. There are 15 residues in the CDR3. CDR1 SGHDN and CDR2 FVKESK come from the germline V gene. Unmatched junction bases numbered 5, after V lost 0 bases and J lost 5 bases.

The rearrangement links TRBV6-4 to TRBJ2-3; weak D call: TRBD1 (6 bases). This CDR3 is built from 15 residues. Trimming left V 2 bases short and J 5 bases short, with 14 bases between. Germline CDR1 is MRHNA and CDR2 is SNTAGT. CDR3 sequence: CASSDGQEGGDTQYF. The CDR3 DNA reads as TGTGCCAGCAGTGACGGTCAGGAAGGGGGAGATACGCAGTATTTT.

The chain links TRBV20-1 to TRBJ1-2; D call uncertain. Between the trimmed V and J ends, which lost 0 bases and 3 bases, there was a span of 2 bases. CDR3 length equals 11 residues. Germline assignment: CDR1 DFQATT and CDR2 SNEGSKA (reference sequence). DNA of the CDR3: TGCAGTGCTAGAGACTACTATGGCTACACCTTC. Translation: CSARDYYGYTF.